Given below is one T cell receptor (beta chain) in context. It was 5'RACE with constant-segment primers that produced the TCR alpha and TCR beta cDNA libraries, which carried sample barcodes and UMIs. TCRdb ran MiXCR on the 5' RACE reads and lists one entry per CDR3 protein. The sample contains hundreds of thousands of distinct CDR3 sequences, around 13% of which appear only once. The CDR3 sequence is 12 residues long. Germline V gives CDR1 LNHDA, CDR2 SQIVND (reference sequence). The V gene end was trimmed by 4 bases and the J gene end by 11 bases; junction bases not matched to a gene: 5. This entry is derived from a study of T-cell memory formation after mild COVID-19.

This sequence was found in a man aged 18 to 30 who had mild COVID-19 (a few samples of this study predate the infection). Cell type and time point are not known. What was sequenced was PBMCs or a T cell subset sorted from them (not recorded which). The J gene is TRBJ1-5, the V gene TRBV19, with 7 nucleotides matching TRBD1. CDR3 residues: CASSTQGGTQHF. CDR3 nucleotides: TGTGCCAGTAGTACGCAGGGGGGGACCCAGCATTTT.